This TCR beta chain stems from a study of identical twins. Study-wide results and caveats: The models gave estimates that fell short of the out-of-frame TCR alpha sharing seen in monozygotic twins. Reduced insertions were recorded for abundant cord blood beta clonotypes, with no such pattern in memory repertoires.

TCRdb reprocessed the 5' RACE reads with MiXCR, giving one entry per CDR3 protein. In the table there are hundreds of thousands of distinct CDR3 sequences, nearly 9.5% of which are singletons. This clonotype was seen many times. Antigen unknown. The CDR3 extends over 14 amino acids. CDR1 is MNHEY and CDR2 is SMNVEV in the germline V gene (reference sequence). The V gene lost 2 bases and the J gene lost 5 bases, with 10 bases spanning the gap. These sequences were also reported in another study, on yellow fever vaccine responses in identical twins. That paper adds: Vaccine-induced T cell responses in twins were reportedly observed to appear partly convergent, partly personalized.

The receptor was derived from a young woman in good health. The chain is built from TRBV27 and TRBJ2-1, with a weak D call TRBD2 (5 bases). Sequencing was performed on CD8+ T cells sorted from blood. The CDR3, as DNA: TGTGCCAGCAGTTTAATCCTAGCCGACAATGAGCAGTTCTTC. Its protein product is CASSLILADNEQFF.